The 32 T cell receptor beta chains below were found in one sample sequenced in a study of blood T cell repertoires in COVID-19. Method: immunoSEQ multiplex PCR; TCRdb's copy keeps in-frame clones and lacks some. This sample has a few hundred thousand clones, with 80% to 85% found just once. Sequencing input: PBMCs or T cells enriched from blood (not recorded which). The receptors come from a woman aged 50 to 65 who had recovered from COVID-19.

The rearrangement links TRBV5-6 to TRBJ1-6; D remains unclear. The CDR3 spans 18 residues. The V end lost 3 bases, the J end lost 1 base, and 17 bases lay between the germline ends. Germline V gives CDR1 SGHDT, CDR2 YYEEEE. Written as DNA, the CDR3 is TGTGCCAGCAGCTACAATCTGGGCAGTTATTCCTATAATTCACCCCTCCACTTT. Amino acid sequence: CASSYNLGSYSYNSPLHF.

This clone was observed once. This chain uses TRBV5-1 with TRBJ2-5; 10 bases agree with TRBD1. The CDR3 spans 15 residues. V trimming: 2 bases; J trimming: 5 bases; junction bases outside the gene matches: 6. Germline CDR1 and CDR2: SGHRS and YFSETQ. DNA for the CDR3: TGCGCCAGCAGCTTAGGGACAGGGGTCACCGAGACCCAGTACTTC. The encoded protein is CASSLGTGVTETQYF.

This chain links TRBV6-2 or TRBV6-3 with TRBJ2-5; 11 bases line up with TRBD2. V dropped 6 bases and J dropped 3; count of bases not matched to a gene: 6. The CDR3 sequence is 15 residues long. The germline V gene has CDR1 MNHEY and CDR2 SVGEGT. As DNA, the CDR3 is TGTGCCAGCAGCAAACTAGCGGGGGCAAAAGAGACCCAGTACTTC. Translated, it gives CASSKLAGAKETQYF.

The V call is TRBV2, the J call TRBJ1-3; no definite D call. Germline V gene sequence: CDR1 SNHLY, CDR2 FYNNEI. This CDR3 has 14 residues. Trimming shortened V by 6 bases and J by 3 bases, and 12 bases separated the two germline ends. The CDR3 DNA is TGTGCCAGCAGCCCGCGCGGGATTGGAAACACCATATATTTT. It translates to CASSPRGIGNTIYF.

J is TRBJ2-7 and V is TRBV7-8; 8 nucleotides align to TRBD2. The CDR3 runs to 17 residues. Germline lookup yields CDR1 SGHVS and CDR2 FQNEAQ. Trimming took 5 bases from V and 2 from J; bases not matched to a gene: 14. The CDR3 sequence is CASSPAPASGLTYEQYF. CDR3 DNA: TGTGCCAGCAGCCCCGCTCCGGCTAGCGGGCTGACCTACGAGCAGTACTTC.

The chain joins TRBV5-1 to TRBJ2-3; 8 bases agree with TRBD2. CDR1 and CDR2 (germline): SGHRS, YFSETQ. V lost 4 bases, J lost 4 bases, and 5 bases stayed unmatched. CDR3 length: 14 amino acids. CDR3 in DNA: TGCGCCAGCAGCAGCGGGGGTCCCTCAGATACGCAGTATTTT. This encodes CASSSGGPSDTQYF.

This clone was counted a few times. This chain connects TRBV6-6 to TRBJ2-1, with 11 bases identical to TRBD2. The trim removed 5 bases at V and 2 bases at J, leaving 8 bases unmatched. Germline CDR1 is MNHNY and CDR2 is SVGAGI (reference sequence). This CDR3 is 17 amino acids long. CDR3 sequence: CASSPGPGLAAYNEQFF. CDR3 bases: TGTGCCAGCAGTCCGGGTCCGGGACTAGCGGCCTACAATGAGCAGTTCTTC.

The rearrangement uses TRBV29-1 and TRBJ1-3, with 8 positions matching TRBD1. Trimming took 6 bases from V and 0 from J; bases not matched to a gene: 4. Germline V CDR1 and CDR2: SQVTM, ANQGSEA. The CDR3 is made up of 14 amino acids. The CDR3 bases are TGCAGCGTGGGACAGGCCCGCTCTGGAAACACCATATATTTT. Translated: CSVGQARSGNTIYF.

J is TRBJ1-5 and V is TRBV27; 11 bases are a match to TRBD1. V gave up 5 bases and J gave up 9 bases; unmatched junction bases: 12. The CDR3 sequence is 16 residues long. Germline CDR1 is MNHEY and CDR2 is SMNVEV (reference sequence). In DNA, the CDR3 is TGTGCCAGCAGTCCCGGGACAGGGGGGACGAGCTTGCCCCAGCATTTT. It encodes CASSPGTGGTSLPQHF.

The chain is built from TRBV5-1 and TRBJ1-1, with D perhaps matching TRBD1 (6 bases). Between the trimmed V and J ends, which lost 0 bases and 4 bases, there was a span of 16 bases. Germline assignment: CDR1 SGHRS and CDR2 YFSETQ. The CDR3 length is 16 residues. The CDR3 loop reads CASSLGPLQGSTEAFF. CDR3 nucleotide sequence: TGCGCCAGCAGCTTGGGACCTCTACAGGGAAGCACTGAAGCTTTCTTT.

The CDR3: CASSLTSGSSNYYEQYF. CDR3 bases: TGTGCCAGCAGCTTAACTAGCGGGAGCTCAAACTACTACGAGCAGTACTTC. The rearrangement links TRBV11-2 to TRBJ2-7; TRBD2 agrees at 11 bases. CDR1 is SGHAT, CDR2 FQNNGV, per germline. The CDR3 has 17 amino acids. J gave up 3 bases and V 2 bases, and 9 bases lay outside the gene matches.

The chain uses TRBV5-6 and TRBJ1-2; TRBD1 matches at 7 bases. Trimming at V came to 4 bases and at J to 6 bases, leaving 9 bases not matched to a gene. This CDR3 has 14 amino acids. The germline gives CDR1 SGHDT, CDR2 YYEEEE. The CDR3 is CASSPGGQRDGYTF. CDR3 DNA: TGTGCCAGCAGCCCAGGGGGACAGAGAGATGGCTACACCTTC.

The V call is TRBV20-1, the J call TRBJ2-4, with 12 bases identical to TRBD1. Germline values: CDR1 DFQATT, CDR2 SNEGSKA (reference sequence). The CDR3 has 17 amino acids. V shed 3 bases, J shed 1 base, and the junction held 7 bases outside the gene matches. Written as DNA, the CDR3 is TGCAGTGCTAGTGTGCCCGGGACAGGGGGCGCCAAAAACATTCAGTACTTC. Protein sequence: CSASVPGTGGAKNIQYF.

The chain couples TRBV28 to TRBJ2-1, with 12 bases aligning to TRBD1. With 2 bases clipped from V and 6 bases from J, the junction kept 2 bases outside the gene matches. Germline CDR1 is MDHEN and CDR2 is SYDVKM. This CDR3 contains 15 residues. The CDR3 region has the DNA TGTGCCAGCAGTTTAGCGGGACAGGGGGCCAATGAGCAGTTCTTC. This gives the protein CASSLAGQGANEQFF.

The V and J genes are TRBV5-3 and TRBJ2-1, with 7 bases lining up with TRBD2. TRBV5-3 qualifies as an ORF whose function is uncertain. Trimming took 5 bases from V and 0 from J; bases not matched to a gene: 8. This CDR3 is 16 amino acids long. The CDR3 region has the DNA TGTGCCAGAAGTATTGCCGGCGGGAGCTCCTACAATGAGCAGTTCTTC. This sequence encodes CARSIAGGSSYNEQFF.

V is TRBV25-1 and J is TRBJ1-2; TRBD1 matches at 8 bases. Germline CDR1 MGHDK, CDR2 SYGVNS. V shed 8 bases, J shed 8 bases, and the junction held 16 bases outside the gene matches. The CDR3 covers 15 residues. CDR3 sequence (DNA): TGTGCCAGCGGAACACTCGGGACAGGATCGTGGGGCTACACCTTC. Its protein is CASGTLGTGSWGYTF.

The V and J genes are TRBV30 and TRBJ1-1; D is possibly TRBD1 (5 bases). From germline, CDR1 is GTSNPN and CDR2 SVGIG (reference sequence). V dropped 2 bases and J dropped 10 bases, with 11 bases sitting between them. This CDR3 is 11 amino acids long. The CDR3 loop is CAWSSQQGAFF. The CDR3 region has the DNA TGTGCCTGGAGTTCTCAGCAGGGAGCTTTCTTT.

This clone was observed a few times. Here the CDR3 DNA reads TGTGCCAGCAGCCGACCGGGGATTGACACTGAAGCTTTCTTT. Protein: CASSRPGIDTEAFF. V is TRBV6-2 or TRBV6-3 and J is TRBJ1-1; D remains unclear. Germline-derived CDR1 and CDR2 are MNHEY and SVGEGT. The CDR3 totals 14 residues. The V gene lost 6 bases and the J gene lost 3 bases, with 14 bases spanning the gap.

The CDR3 nucleotides are TGTGCCAGCAGCCAAGTCCGGACAGGCGTGAGGAACACTGAAGCTTTCTTT. Amino acid sequence: CASSQVRTGVRNTEAFF. The genes are TRBV3-1 (or the pseudogene TRBV3-2) and TRBJ1-1, with TRBD1 matching over 7 bases. The J segment lost 1 base and the V segment lost 1 base, leaving 9 bases of the junction unmatched. CDR1 is LGHDT, CDR2 YNNKEL, per germline (reference sequence). The CDR3 is 17 amino acids.

The rearrangement uses TRBV19 and TRBJ1-5, with TRBD1 as a possible D gene (5 bases). V was pared by 7 bases and J by 4 bases, with 14 bases between. Germline V gene lookup returns CDR1 LNHDA and CDR2 SQIVND (reference sequence). The length of the CDR3 is 14 residues. Here the CDR3 DNA reads TGTGCCAGTAACATAGGGGTAGGAAATCAGCCCCAGCATTTT. Translation: CASNIGVGNQPQHF.

The rearrangement links TRBV20-1 to TRBJ2-1; D is undetermined. This CDR3 region has 9 residues. Per the germline V gene, CDR1 is DFQATT and CDR2 is SNEGSKA (reference sequence). The CDR3 DNA follows: TGCAGCCTAGATAGTGAGCAGTTCTTC. This codes for CSLDSEQFF.

The gene calls are TRBV11-2 and TRBJ2-3; 7 bases are a match to TRBD2. Germline CDR1 SGHAT, CDR2 FQNNGV. The CDR3 loop spans 16 amino acids. V lost 1 base to trimming and J lost 0 bases; unmatched junction nucleotides: 4. The CDR3 reads CASSLGLAVSTDTQYF. CDR3 sequence (DNA): TGTGCCAGCAGCTTAGGGCTAGCGGTAAGCACAGATACGCAGTATTTT.

The chain joins TRBV6-2 or TRBV6-3 to TRBJ1-6; no firm D call. V dropped 2 bases and J dropped 8 bases, with 13 bases sitting between them. CDR1 and CDR2 from the germline V gene are MNHEY and SVGEGT. The CDR3 contains 15 residues. For the CDR3, the DNA is TGTGCCAGCAGTTACGTTCGCAGGTCCTATTCACCCCTCCACTTT. Its translation: CASSYVRRSYSPLHF.

J is TRBJ1-3 and V is TRBV30, with D perhaps TRBD1 (5 bases). Looked up from germline, CDR1 is GTSNPN and CDR2 is SVGIG (reference sequence). Trimming removed 2 bases at V and 7 bases at J, with 18 bases between. This CDR3 is built from 15 residues. The CDR3 DNA reads TGTGCCTGGAGTCTGACCGCTCGTAGGGGCAACACCATATATTTT. Protein sequence: CAWSLTARRGNTIYF.

The chain employs TRBV5-6 and TRBJ2-2, with D maybe TRBD1 (7 bases). The CDR3 loop spans 15 amino acids. Germline CDR1 reads SGHDT; CDR2 reads YYEEEE. Deletions cut 5 bases from V and 4 bases from J, with 15 bases between. CDR3 amino acids: CASRRRGLTTGELFF. CDR3 nucleotides: TGTGCCAGCAGGAGGAGGGGGCTGACCACCGGGGAGCTGTTTTTT. The variable domain in full, with the rest retrieved from reference TRBV5-6 and TRBJ2-2, is DAGVTQSPTHLIKTRGQQVTLRCSPKSGHDTVSWYQQALGQGPQFIFQYYEEEERQRGNFPDRFSGHQFPNYSSELNVNALLLGDSALYLCASRRRGLTTGELFFGEGSRLTVL.

This rearrangement joins TRBV7-2 to TRBJ1-1; possibly TRBD1 for D (6 bases). The germline CDR1 and CDR2 sequences are SGHTA and FQGNSA. Trimming stripped 4 bases from V and 1 base from J, with 10 bases between. The CDR3 loop spans 14 amino acids. The CDR3 DNA sequence: TGTGCCAGCAGCTCAGGGGCCGCGAACACTGAAGCTTTCTTT. It encodes CASSSGAANTEAFF.

The chain couples TRBV3-1 (or the pseudogene TRBV3-2) to TRBJ1-5; D not certain. CDR3 length: 15 residues. CDR1 and CDR2 (germline): LGHDT, YNNKEL (reference sequence). Trimming took off 1 base at V and 6 bases at J, with 13 bases between the two ends. CDR3 sequence: CASSQASGSPQPQHF. For the CDR3, the DNA is TGTGCCAGCAGCCAAGCAAGCGGGTCCCCTCAGCCCCAGCATTTT.

This clone was found a few times. The rearrangement joins TRBV29-1 to TRBJ1-1; no firm D call. V dropped 4 bases and J dropped 0 bases, with 9 bases sitting between them. The CDR3 covers 13 residues. Germline V gives CDR1 SQVTM, CDR2 ANQGSEA. CDR3: CSVVLTMNTEAFF. The CDR3 DNA is TGCAGCGTTGTATTAACTATGAACACTGAAGCTTTCTTT. Combining the CDR3 with reference TRBV29-1 and TRBJ1-1 gives the whole variable domain SAVISQKPSRDICQRGTSLTIQCQVDSQVTMMFWYRQQPGQSLTLIATANQGSEATYESGFVIDKFPISRPNLTFSTLTVSNMSPEDSSIYLCSVVLTMNTEAFFGQGTRLTVV.

This chain joins TRBV2 and TRBJ2-1, with a tentative D call TRBD2 (6 bases). V was clipped by 0 bases and J by 6 bases, with 12 bases between them. CDR1 SNHLY and CDR2 FYNNEI come from the germline V gene. This CDR3 comprises 15 residues. This CDR3 reads CASSEARGRANEQFF. The CDR3 DNA is TGTGCCAGCAGTGAAGCGCGGGGCAGGGCCAATGAGCAGTTCTTC.

This chain links TRBV18 with TRBJ2-7; D may be TRBD1 (5 bases). The V gene lost 2 bases and the J gene lost 2 bases, with 10 bases spanning the gap. Germline V CDR1 and CDR2: KGHSH, LQKENI. This CDR3 region has 14 residues. CDR3: CASSPLGVAYEQYF. The CDR3, as DNA: TGTGCCAGCTCACCATTAGGGGTTGCCTACGAGCAGTACTTC.

The chain's CDR3 is CASSPGGQGIQETQYF. CDR3 coding DNA: TGTGCCAGCAGCCCCGGGGGTCAGGGCATACAAGAGACCCAGTACTTC. The chain carries TRBV7-2 and TRBJ2-5; D is possibly TRBD2 (6 bases). Germline V lookup: CDR1 SGHTA, CDR2 FQGNSA. The CDR3 has 16 amino acids. The V and J ends lost 5 bases and 2 bases respectively, with 18 bases between them.

This clone was seen only a few times. This chain links TRBV7-9 with TRBJ1-2; TRBD1 matches 7 bases. Germline V gives CDR1 SEHNR, CDR2 FQNEAQ (reference sequence). This CDR3 is built from 17 residues. The junction had 17 bases not matched to a gene; V was cut back by 4 bases and J by 6 bases. The CDR3 loop is CASSSTRLGGNNHGYTF. The CDR3 coding sequence is TGTGCCAGCAGCTCAACAAGATTAGGGGGCAATAATCATGGCTACACCTTC.